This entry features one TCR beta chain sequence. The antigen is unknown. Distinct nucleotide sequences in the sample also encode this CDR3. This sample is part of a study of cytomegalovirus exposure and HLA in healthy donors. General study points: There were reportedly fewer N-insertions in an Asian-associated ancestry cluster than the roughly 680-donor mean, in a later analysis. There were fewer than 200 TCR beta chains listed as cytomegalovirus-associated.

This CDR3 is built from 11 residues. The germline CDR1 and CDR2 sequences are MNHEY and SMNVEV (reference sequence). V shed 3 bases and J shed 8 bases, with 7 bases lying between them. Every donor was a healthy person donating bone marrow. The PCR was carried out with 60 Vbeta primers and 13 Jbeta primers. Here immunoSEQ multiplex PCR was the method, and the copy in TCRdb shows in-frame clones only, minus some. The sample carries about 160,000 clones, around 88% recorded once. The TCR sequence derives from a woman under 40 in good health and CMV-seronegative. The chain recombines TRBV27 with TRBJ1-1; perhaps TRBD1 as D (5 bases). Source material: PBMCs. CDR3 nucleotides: TGTGCCAGCAGTTTGGGGGGGGAAGCTTTCTTT. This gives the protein CASSLGGEAFF.